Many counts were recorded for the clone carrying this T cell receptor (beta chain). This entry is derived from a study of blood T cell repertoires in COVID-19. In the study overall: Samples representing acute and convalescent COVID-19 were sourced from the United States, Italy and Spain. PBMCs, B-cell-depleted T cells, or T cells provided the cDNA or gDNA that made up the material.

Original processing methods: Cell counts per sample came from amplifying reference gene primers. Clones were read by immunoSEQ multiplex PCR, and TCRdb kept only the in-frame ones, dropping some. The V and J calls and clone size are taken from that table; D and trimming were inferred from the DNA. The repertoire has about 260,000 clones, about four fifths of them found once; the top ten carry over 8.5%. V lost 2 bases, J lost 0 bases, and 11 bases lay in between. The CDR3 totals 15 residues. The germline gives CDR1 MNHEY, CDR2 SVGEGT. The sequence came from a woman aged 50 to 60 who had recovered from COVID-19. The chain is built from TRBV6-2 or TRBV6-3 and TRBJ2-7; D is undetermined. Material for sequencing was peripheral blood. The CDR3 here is CASSYAAVTSYEQYF. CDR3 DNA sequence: TGTGCCAGCAGTTACGCGGCAGTAACCTCCTACGAGCAGTACTTC.